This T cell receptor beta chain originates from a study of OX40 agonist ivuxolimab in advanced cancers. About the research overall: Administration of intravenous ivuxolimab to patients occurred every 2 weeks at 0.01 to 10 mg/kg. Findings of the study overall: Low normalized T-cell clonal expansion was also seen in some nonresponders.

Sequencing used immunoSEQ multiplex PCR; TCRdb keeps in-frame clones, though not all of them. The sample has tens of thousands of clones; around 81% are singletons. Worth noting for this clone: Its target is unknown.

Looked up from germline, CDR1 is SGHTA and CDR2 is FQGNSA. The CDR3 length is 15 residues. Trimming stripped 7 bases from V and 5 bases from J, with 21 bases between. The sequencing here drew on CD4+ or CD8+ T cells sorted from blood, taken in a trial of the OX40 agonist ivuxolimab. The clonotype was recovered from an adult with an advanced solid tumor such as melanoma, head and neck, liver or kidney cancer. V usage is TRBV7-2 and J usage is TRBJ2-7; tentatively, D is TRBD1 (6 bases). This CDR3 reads CASTFGVTGANEQYF. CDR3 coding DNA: TGTGCCAGCACCTTTGGAGTGACAGGCGCAAACGAGCAGTACTTC.